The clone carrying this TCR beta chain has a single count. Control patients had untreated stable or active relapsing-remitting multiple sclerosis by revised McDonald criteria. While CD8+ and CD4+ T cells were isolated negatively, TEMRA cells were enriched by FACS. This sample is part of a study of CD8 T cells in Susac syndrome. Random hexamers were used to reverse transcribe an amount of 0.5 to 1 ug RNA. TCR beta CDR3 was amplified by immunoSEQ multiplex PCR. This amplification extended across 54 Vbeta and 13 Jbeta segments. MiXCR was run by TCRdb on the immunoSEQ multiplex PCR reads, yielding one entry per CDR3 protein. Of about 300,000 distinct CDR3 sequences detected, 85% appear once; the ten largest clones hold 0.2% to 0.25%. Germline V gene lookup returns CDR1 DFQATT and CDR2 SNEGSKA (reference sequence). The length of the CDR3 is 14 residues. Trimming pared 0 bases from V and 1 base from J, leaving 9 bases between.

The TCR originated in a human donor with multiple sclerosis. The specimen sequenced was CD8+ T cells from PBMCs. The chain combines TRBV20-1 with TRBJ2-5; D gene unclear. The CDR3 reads CSARERWGQETQYF. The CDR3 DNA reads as TGCAGTGCTAGAGAGCGATGGGGCCAAGAGACCCAGTACTTC.